This T cell receptor beta chain was retrieved from a study of shared clonotypes between healthy human individuals. Data came from immunoSEQ multiplex PCR; TCRdb stores just in-frame clones and leaves some out. In the table there are roughly 2,000,000 clones, over 85% of which are singletons. Naive CD8 cells comprised CD45RO-negative, CCR7-positively selected cells, excluding terminally differentiated effector memory CD45RA+ cells. This CDR3 contains 17 residues. The germline V gene encodes CDR1 MDHEN and CDR2 SYDVKM. Trimming cost V 3 bases and J 7 bases; bases outside gene matches: 13. Input material: naive CD8+ T cells from PBMCs. The receptor was derived from a man between 18 and 35 years old in good health. Some clones in this sample may be carry-over from other donors' samples. The chain uses TRBV28 and TRBJ2-7, with 12 bases lining up with TRBD1. The CDR3 here is CASSFGLRDRGLLEQYF. CDR3 DNA: TGTGCCAGCAGTTTTGGGCTCCGGGACAGGGGGCTGTTAGAGCAGTACTTC.